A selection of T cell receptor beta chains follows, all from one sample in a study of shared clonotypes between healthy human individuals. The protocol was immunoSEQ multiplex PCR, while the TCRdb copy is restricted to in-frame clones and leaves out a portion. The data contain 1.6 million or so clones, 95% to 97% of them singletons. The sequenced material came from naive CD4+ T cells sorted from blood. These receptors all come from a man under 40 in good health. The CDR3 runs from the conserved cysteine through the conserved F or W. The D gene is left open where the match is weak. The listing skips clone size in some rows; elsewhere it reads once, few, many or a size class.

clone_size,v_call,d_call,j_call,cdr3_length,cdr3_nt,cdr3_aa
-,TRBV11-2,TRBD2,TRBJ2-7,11,TGTGCCAGCGGGCGGGAGGTGGAGCAGTACTTC,CASGREVEQYF
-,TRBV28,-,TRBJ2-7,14,TGTGCCAGCGCGCTGTTTGGACAGATCTACGAGCAGTACTTC,CASALFGQIYEQYF
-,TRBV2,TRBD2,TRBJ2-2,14,TGTGCCAGCACGCGGGAGGTTAACACCGGGGAGCTGTTTTTT,CASTREVNTGELFF
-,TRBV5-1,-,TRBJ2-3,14,TGCGCCAGCAGCTGGGATAGAAACACAGATACGCAGTATTTT,CASSWDRNTDTQYF
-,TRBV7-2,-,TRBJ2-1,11,TGTGCCAGCAGCACCCGGGAAGGGCTGTTCTTC,CASSTREGLFF
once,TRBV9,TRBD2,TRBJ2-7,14,TGTGCCAGCACCCCACTAGCGGTTCCCTCCGAGCAGTACTTC,CASTPLAVPSEQYF
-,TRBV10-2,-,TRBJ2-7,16,TGCGCCAGCAGTGAGATTGGGTTGGCGGAACCCTACGAGCAGTACTTC,CASSEIGLAEPYEQYF
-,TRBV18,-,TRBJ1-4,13,TGTGCCAGCTCACTATCCCAGAATGAAAAACTGTTTTTT,CASSLSQNEKLFF
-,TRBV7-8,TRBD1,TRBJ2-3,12,TGTGCCAGCAGCTTAGCCGGGACAGGGTTCTATTTT,CASSLAGTGFYF
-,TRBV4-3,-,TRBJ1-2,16,TGCGCCAGCAGCCAAGAAGGGGCAGGACGGAACTATGGCTACACCTTC,CASSQEGAGRNYGYTF
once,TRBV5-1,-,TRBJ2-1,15,TGCGCCAGCAGCTTATCTAAGCGAGAAAGCAATGAGCAGTTCTTC,CASSLSKRESNEQFF
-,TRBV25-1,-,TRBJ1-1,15,TGTGCCAGCAGTGGGGGGGGGTCCAGGCATTTGAGAGCTTTCTTT,CASSGGGSRHLRAFF
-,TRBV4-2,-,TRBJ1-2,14,TGTGCCAGCAGCCAAGTACAGGGTTCTGGCGGCTACACCTTC,CASSQVQGSGGYTF
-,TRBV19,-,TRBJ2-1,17,TGTGCCAGTAGTATGGTTGGGGCGGTGAGCTCCTACAATGAGCAGTTCTTC,CASSMVGAVSSYNEQFF
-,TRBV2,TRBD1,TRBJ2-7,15,TGTGCCAGCAGGATAGAGACAGGGGGAATCCACGAGCAGTACTTC,CASRIETGGIHEQYF
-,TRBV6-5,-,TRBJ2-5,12,TGTGCCAGCAGCGGACCCAAGGGGACCCAGTACTTC,CASSGPKGTQYF
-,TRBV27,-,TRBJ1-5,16,TGTGCCAGCAGTCCTCTATCTTTAGGGGGTGATCAGCCCCAGCATTTT,CASSPLSLGGDQPQHF
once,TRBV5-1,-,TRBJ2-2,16,TGCGCCAGCAGCCCTTTAGGCGGGAAGGGCACCGGGGAGCTGTTTTTT,CASSPLGGKGTGELFF
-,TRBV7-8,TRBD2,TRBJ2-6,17,TGTGCCAGCAGCCCGAACAGCGGGAGGGCTGGGGCCAACGTCCTGACTTTC,CASSPNSGRAGANVLTF
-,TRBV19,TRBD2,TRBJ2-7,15,TGTGCCAGTAGTGTTACTAGCGGCCGCTCCTACGAGCAGTACTTC,CASSVTSGRSYEQYF
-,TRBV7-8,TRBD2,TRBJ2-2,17,TGTGCCAGCAGCTTAGTAGGCGGGAGGGGGAACACCGGGGAGCTGTTTTTT,CASSLVGGRGNTGELFF
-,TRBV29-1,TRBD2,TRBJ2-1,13,TGCAGCGTTGTAGCGGGCCCGGCCGGTGAGCAGTTCTTC,CSVVAGPAGEQFF
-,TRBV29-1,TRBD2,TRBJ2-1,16,TGCAGCGCCCGAAGCGGGAGGGGAAGCTCCTACAATGAGCAGTTCTTC,CSARSGRGSSYNEQFF
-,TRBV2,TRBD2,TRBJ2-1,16,TGTGCCAGCGGACAAGGAGTAGCGGGAGGGAGCGATGAGCAGTTCTTC,CASGQGVAGGSDEQFF
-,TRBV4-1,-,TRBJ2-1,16,TGCGCCAGCAGCCAAGATCTAGCGCTCTCCTACAATGAGCAGTTCTTC,CASSQDLALSYNEQFF
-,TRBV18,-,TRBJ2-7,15,TGTGCCAGCTCAACCAAAACCCGGACGGTTTACGAGCAGTACTTC,CASSTKTRTVYEQYF
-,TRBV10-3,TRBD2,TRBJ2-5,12,TGTGCCATAGCGGGGTCGGGGGAGACCCAGTACTTC,CAIAGSGETQYF
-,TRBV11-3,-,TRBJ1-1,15,TGTGCCAGCAGCTCCGGTGGAGACTCTAACACTGAAGCTTTCTTT,CASSSGGDSNTEAFF
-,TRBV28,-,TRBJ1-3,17,TGTGCCAGCGCTTTACCGGTCGGGAGGGCAGGAGGAAACACCATATATTTT,CASALPVGRAGGNTIYF
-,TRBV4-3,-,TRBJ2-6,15,TGCGCCAGCAGCCAAGTTTGGACAGGGGCCAACGTCCTGACTTTC,CASSQVWTGANVLTF
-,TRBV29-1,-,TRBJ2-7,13,TGCAGCGCCCGTAAGGGCCCCGCGGGCGAGCAGTACTTC,CSARKGPAGEQYF
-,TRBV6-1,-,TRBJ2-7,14,TGTGCCAGCAGTGAAGCGGGCAGCAGCTACGAGCAGTACTTC,CASSEAGSSYEQYF
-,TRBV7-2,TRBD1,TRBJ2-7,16,TGTGCCAGCAGCTTAGGTTTGGGACAGGGGGCCTACGAGCAGTACTTC,CASSLGLGQGAYEQYF
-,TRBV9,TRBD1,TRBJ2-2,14,TGTGCCAGTTGCCGGGACAGCTATACCGGGGAGCTGTTTTTT,CASCRDSYTGELFF
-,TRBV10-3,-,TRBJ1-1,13,TGTGCCATCAAGGGCAGGGTGAACACTGAAGCTTTCTTT,CAIKGRVNTEAFF
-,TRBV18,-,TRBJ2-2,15,TGTGCCAGCTCATTAGGCCAGGGCGGCACCGGGGAGCTGTTTTTT,CASSLGQGGTGELFF
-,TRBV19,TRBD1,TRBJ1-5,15,TGTGCCAGTAGTATGATGGGACAGGGGAACCAGCCCCAGCATTTT,CASSMMGQGNQPQHF
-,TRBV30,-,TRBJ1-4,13,TGTGCCTGGAGCACAACCTTGGGGGAAAAACTGTTTTTT,CAWSTTLGEKLFF
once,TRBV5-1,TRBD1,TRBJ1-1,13,TGCGCCAGCAGGGAAACAGGGGCTGGTGGAGCTTTCTTT,CASRETGAGGAFF
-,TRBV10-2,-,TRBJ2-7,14,TGCGCCAGCAGTGAGTCCCCAGGGCCCAACGAGCAGTACTTC,CASSESPGPNEQYF
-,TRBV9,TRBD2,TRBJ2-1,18,TGTGCCAGCAGCGTAGACGGGAGGGCCTTAGGCTCCTACAATGAGCAGTTCTTC,CASSVDGRALGSYNEQFF
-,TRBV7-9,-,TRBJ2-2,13,TGTGCCAGCAGCCCGAGGGTAGTCCGGGAGCTGTTTTTT,CASSPRVVRELFF
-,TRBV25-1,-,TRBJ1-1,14,TGTGCCAGCAGTTCTTGGGGCGGGGCCCCTGAAGCTTTCTTT,CASSSWGGAPEAFF
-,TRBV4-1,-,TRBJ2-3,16,TGCGCCAGCAGCCAAGATGAATACAGCCGGACAGATACGCAGTATTTT,CASSQDEYSRTDTQYF
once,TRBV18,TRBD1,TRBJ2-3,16,TGTGCCAGCTCACGTCGGACAGGGAGTTTGTCAGATACGCAGTATTTT,CASSRRTGSLSDTQYF
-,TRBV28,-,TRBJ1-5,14,TGTGCCAGCAGTTTATTTGAGGGATGGCAGCCCCAGCATTTT,CASSLFEGWQPQHF
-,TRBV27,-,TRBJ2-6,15,TGTGCCAGCAGGCCCCCAGGGGCTGGGGCCAACGTCCTGACTTTC,CASRPPGAGANVLTF
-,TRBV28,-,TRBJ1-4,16,TGTGCCAGCAGTCCAATGCGACAGGTCCGGGATGAAAAACTGTTTTTT,CASSPMRQVRDEKLFF
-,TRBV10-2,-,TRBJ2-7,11,TGCGCCAGCAGGTTCTCCTACGAGCAGTACTTC,CASRFSYEQYF
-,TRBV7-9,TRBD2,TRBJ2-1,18,TGTGCCAGCAGCTTAGGAGGGACTAGCGGGAGCTCCTACAATGAGCAGTTCTTC,CASSLGGTSGSSYNEQFF
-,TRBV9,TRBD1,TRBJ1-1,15,TGTGCCAGCAGCGTACCCGGGACAGGGACCACTGAAGCTTTCTTT,CASSVPGTGTTEAFF
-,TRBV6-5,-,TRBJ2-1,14,TGTGCCAGCAGTAATAATCGGGCCCCAAGGGAGCAGTTCTTC,CASSNNRAPREQFF
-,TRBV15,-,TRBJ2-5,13,TGTGCCACCAGCAGAGTGGGTCAAGAGACCCAGTACTTC,CATSRVGQETQYF
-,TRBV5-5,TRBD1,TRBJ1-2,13,TGTGCCAGCAGCATCGGGACAGACTATGGCTACACCTTC,CASSIGTDYGYTF